These T cell receptor beta chains were read from a single sample in a study of blood T cell repertoires in COVID-19. The data were produced by immunoSEQ multiplex PCR, yet TCRdb's version contains in-frame clones alone and is incomplete. The profile shows 140,000 to 150,000 clones, roughly 79% of them singletons. What was sequenced was peripheral blood. The receptors derive from a human donor with acute or convalescent COVID-19. The donor label of this sample is uncertain. CDR3s include the opening cysteine and the closing phenylalanine or tryptophan. Each record gives: V gene, clone size, J gene, D gene, CDR3 protein, CDR3 DNA. D genes are given only for firm matches. Clone size is stated in some rows and not others, as once, few, many or a class when expanded.

>TRBV10-3|-|TRBJ2-2|-
CAISDQDSNTGELFF
TGTGCCATCAGTGACCAGGATTCGAACACCGGGGAGCTGTTTTTT
>TRBV6-5|once|TRBJ2-5|TRBD2
CATISGGARETQYF
TGTGCCACCATTAGCGGGGGGGCCAGAGAGACCCAGTACTTC
>TRBV4-1|-|TRBJ1-2|-
CASSQRLQGSNYGYTF
TGCGCCAGCAGCCAAAGACTACAGGGCTCTAACTATGGCTACACCTTC
>TRBV5-6|-|TRBJ1-2|-
CASARRAYNYGYTF
TGTGCTTCAGCCAGGCGCGCTTATAACTATGGCTACACCTTC
>TRBV9|once|TRBJ1-6|TRBD1
CASNRGSNSPLHF
TGTGCCAGCAACAGGGGTTCAAATTCACCCCTCCACTTT
>TRBV24-1|-|TRBJ2-1|-
CATSARGQWLTSEQFF
TGTGCCACCAGTGCCCGTGGACAGTGGCTAACGAGTGAGCAGTTCTTC
>TRBV5-5|-|TRBJ1-1|-
CASSFRRGTEAFF
TGTGCCAGCAGCTTCAGGCGGGGGACTGAAGCTTTCTTT
>TRBV4-2|-|TRBJ1-2|-
CASSQDIRGRSNYGYTF
TGTGCCAGCAGCCAAGATATCAGGGGACGCTCTAACTATGGCTACACCTTC
>TRBV2|few|TRBJ2-2|-
CASSDLAVAGELFF
TGTGCCAGCAGTGATCTGGCAGTGGCCGGGGAGCTGTTTTTT
>TRBV2|-|TRBJ2-2|-
CASSAYTGGGRTGELFF
TGTGCCAGCAGTGCCTACACAGGGGGAGGGAGAACCGGGGAGCTGTTTTTT
>TRBV2|-|TRBJ2-6|-
CASSERQAQANVLTF
TGTGCCAGCAGTGAACGACAGGCCCAGGCCAACGTCCTGACTTTC
>TRBV12-5|-|TRBJ1-2|-
CASGFGSDEPYGYTF
TGTGCTAGTGGTTTCGGCAGCGACGAGCCCTATGGCTACACCTTC
>TRBV27|-|TRBJ1-5|TRBD1
CASSLYGDSYSNQPQHF
TGTGCCAGCAGTTTATATGGGGACAGTTATAGCAATCAGCCCCAGCATTTT
>TRBV5-1|-|TRBJ1-4|-
CASSTQGFANEKLFF
TGCGCCAGCAGCACTCAGGGTTTTGCTAATGAAAAACTGTTTTTT
>TRBV2|-|TRBJ1-1|-
CASSGQLNTEAFF
TGTGCCAGCAGCGGACAGCTGAACACTGAAGCTTTCTTT
>TRBV2|-|TRBJ1-5|-
CASEGQRNQPQHF
TGTGCCAGCGAGGGTCAGCGCAATCAGCCCCAGCATTTT
>TRBV19|-|TRBJ1-2|-
CASSIDSSVYGYTF
TGTGCCAGTAGTATCGACAGTTCGGTCTATGGCTACACCTTC
>TRBV6-5|few|TRBJ1-2|TRBD1
CASRWDSLDGYTF
TGTGCCAGCAGGTGGGACAGTCTCGATGGCTACACCTTC
>TRBV6-6|-|TRBJ1-1|-
CASTQGIEAFF
TGTGCCAGCACCCAGGGAATTGAAGCTTTCTTT
>TRBV5-4|-|TRBJ2-7|TRBD1
CASSTGTGKTYEQYF
TGTGCCAGCAGCACAGGGACAGGGAAAACCTACGAGCAGTACTTC
>TRBV4-2|-|TRBJ2-5|-
CASSLQGRRETQYF
TGTGCCAGCAGCCTCCAGGGGCGTCGAGAGACCCAGTACTTC
>TRBV6-5|-|TRBJ2-2|TRBD1
CATDYRGSNTGELFF
TGTGCCACCGATTACAGGGGCTCGAACACCGGGGAGCTGTTTTTT
>TRBV11-3|-|TRBJ2-1|TRBD1
CASSRQGQGYYNEQFF
TGTGCCAGCAGCCGACAGGGGCAGGGCTACTACAATGAGCAGTTCTTC
>TRBV3-1/TRBV3-2|few|TRBJ2-2|-
CASSPLVRGGELFF
TGTGCCAGCAGCCCCCTCGTTCGGGGCGGGGAGCTGTTTTTT
>TRBV19|-|TRBJ2-2|-
CASSIDSPVGELFF
TGTGCCAGTAGTATAGACTCCCCGGTCGGGGAGCTGTTTTTT
>TRBV5-4|few|TRBJ1-4|-
CASSLESDHEKLFF
TGTGCCAGCAGCTTGGAGTCAGATCATGAAAAACTGTTTTTT
>TRBV6-5|-|TRBJ1-2|-
CASSYGRGSGYTF
TGTGCCAGCAGTTACGGACGCGGGTCTGGCTACACCTTC
>TRBV5-1|-|TRBJ1-1|-
CASSLEQYTEAFF
TGCGCCAGCAGCTTGGAACAGTACACTGAAGCTTTCTTT
>TRBV5-5|-|TRBJ1-5|-
CASSLDVTFNQPQHF
TGTGCCAGCAGCTTGGACGTGACTTTCAATCAGCCCCAGCATTTT
>TRBV19|-|TRBJ2-3|TRBD2
CASKAGGDSTDTQYF
TGTGCCAGTAAAGCCGGGGGGGATAGCACAGATACGCAGTATTTT
>TRBV6-2/TRBV6-3|-|TRBJ2-7|-
CASSRFYEQYF
TGTGCCAGCAGTCGTTTCTACGAGCAGTACTTC
>TRBV7-9|-|TRBJ2-7|TRBD2
CASSSWEGLDEQYF
TGTGCCAGCAGCTCATGGGAGGGGCTAGACGAGCAGTACTTC
>TRBV6-5|-|TRBJ1-5|-
CASGGSGGNQPQHF
TGTGCCAGCGGGGGATCGGGAGGCAATCAGCCCCAGCATTTT
>TRBV5-1|-|TRBJ1-1|TRBD1
CASSLGDRGLTEAFF
TGCGCCAGCAGCTTGGGGGACAGGGGGCTTACTGAAGCTTTCTTT
>TRBV29-1|-|TRBJ1-2|TRBD1
CSVEDRGTGALGYTF
TGCAGCGTTGAAGATCGAGGGACAGGGGCTCTTGGCTACACCTTC
>TRBV11-3|-|TRBJ2-2|TRBD2
CASSLELAGTGELFF
TGTGCCAGCAGCTTAGAACTAGCGGGCACCGGGGAGCTGTTTTTT
>TRBV9|-|TRBJ2-1|TRBD1
CASSLRDRGLNEQFF
TGTGCCAGCAGCCTCCGGGACAGGGGGCTTAATGAGCAGTTCTTC
>TRBV19|-|TRBJ1-3|-
CASSSDSGNTIYF
TGTGCCAGTAGTTCAGACTCTGGAAACACCATATATTTT
>TRBV3-1/TRBV3-2|many|TRBJ2-1|TRBD2
CASSRASGGTYNEQFF
TGTGCCAGCAGCCGGGCTAGCGGGGGGACCTACAATGAGCAGTTCTTC
>TRBV19|-|TRBJ2-5|TRBD2
CGVFALAGARRETQYF
TGTGGGGTCTTTGCTCTAGCGGGGGCCCGAAGAGAGACCCAGTACTTC
>TRBV7-3|-|TRBJ1-1|-
CASSLNPERGAEAFF
TGTGCCAGCAGCTTAAATCCGGAAAGGGGCGCTGAAGCTTTCTTT
>TRBV18|-|TRBJ1-3|-
CASSPDLLTGNTIYF
TGTGCCAGCTCACCAGACTTACTAACTGGAAACACCATATATTTT
>TRBV4-1|-|TRBJ1-3|-
CASSQGGTFGNTIYF
TGCGCCAGCAGCCAAGGGGGGACATTTGGAAACACCATATATTTT
>TRBV4-1|-|TRBJ1-2|TRBD1
CASSYTGTGAGGGYTF
TGCGCCAGCAGCTACACCGGGACAGGGGCCGGCGGGGGCTACACCTTC
>TRBV30|-|TRBJ1-1|TRBD1
CACYFSIGTGGTEAFF
TGTGCCTGTTATTTTTCCATTGGGACAGGGGGCACTGAAGCTTTCTTT
>TRBV10-3|-|TRBJ1-2|TRBD1
CASRDRDYGYTF
TGTGCCTCCCGGGACAGGGACTATGGCTACACCTTC
>TRBV6-5|-|TRBJ1-6|-
CASSLLRGIGSPLHF
TGTGCCAGCAGCCTGCTTAGGGGAATTGGTTCACCCCTCCACTTT
>TRBV18|-|TRBJ1-6|-
CASSPGLPKDNSPLHF
TGTGCCAGCTCACCGGGACTGCCGAAGGATAATTCACCCCTCCACTTT